This T cell receptor beta chain was sequenced in a study of cytomegalovirus exposure and HLA in healthy donors. The wider study: Among the roughly 370 genotyped donors, around 85% were placed in the Caucasian-associated ancestry cluster.

Researchers ran the PCR with 60 Vbeta and 13 Jbeta primers. Source study methods: In a later analysis, the count reached 80 million or so unique TCR beta chains, with around 11 million shared. The protocol was immunoSEQ multiplex PCR, while the TCRdb copy is restricted to in-frame clones and leaves out a portion. Clone size and V and J calls were adopted from that table, with D and trimming inferred from the DNA. The sample shows approximately 220,000 clones, about 81% of them seen only once. The V end was cut by 2 bases, the J end by 0 bases, with 19 bases between. The CDR3 has 19 amino acids. Germline lookup yields CDR1 SGHDN and CDR2 FVKESK.

The sample taken for sequencing was PBMCs. The receptor comes from a man in his forties in good health and CMV-seropositive. The chain carries TRBV14 and TRBJ1-4; D possibly corresponds to TRBD1 (5 bases). Here the CDR3 reads CASSQYYGGIYATNEKLFF. The CDR3 DNA sequence: TGTGCCAGCAGCCAATACTATGGGGGGATCTATGCAACTAATGAAAAACTGTTTTTT.